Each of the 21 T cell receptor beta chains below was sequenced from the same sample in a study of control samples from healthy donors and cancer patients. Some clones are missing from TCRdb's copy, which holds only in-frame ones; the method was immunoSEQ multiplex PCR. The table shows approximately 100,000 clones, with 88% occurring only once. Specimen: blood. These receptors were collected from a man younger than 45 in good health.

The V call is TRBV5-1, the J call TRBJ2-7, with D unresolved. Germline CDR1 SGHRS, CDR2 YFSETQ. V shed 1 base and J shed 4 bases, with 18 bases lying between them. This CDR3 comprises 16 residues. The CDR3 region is CASSLKGPANQYEQYF. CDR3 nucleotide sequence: TGCGCCAGCAGCTTGAAGGGTCCAGCGAACCAATACGAGCAGTACTTC.

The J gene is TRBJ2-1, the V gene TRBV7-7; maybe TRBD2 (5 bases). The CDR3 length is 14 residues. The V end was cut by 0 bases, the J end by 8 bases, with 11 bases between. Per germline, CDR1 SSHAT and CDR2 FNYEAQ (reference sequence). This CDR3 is CASSLAGAWDEQFF. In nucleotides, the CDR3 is TGTGCCAGCAGCTTAGCGGGAGCGTGGGATGAGCAGTTCTTC.

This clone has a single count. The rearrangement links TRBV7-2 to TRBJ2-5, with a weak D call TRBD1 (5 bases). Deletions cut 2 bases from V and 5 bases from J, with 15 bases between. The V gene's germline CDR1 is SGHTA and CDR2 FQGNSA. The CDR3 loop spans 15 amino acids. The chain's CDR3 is CASSLLGHEGETQYF. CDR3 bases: TGTGCCAGCAGCTTACTCGGACACGAAGGGGAGACCCAGTACTTC. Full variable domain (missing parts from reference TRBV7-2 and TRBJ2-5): GAGVSQSPSNKVTEKGKDVELRCDPISGHTALYWYRQSLGQGLEFLIYFQGNSAPDKSGLPSDRFSAERTGGSVSTLTIQRTQQEDSAVYLCASSLLGHEGETQYFGPGTRLLVL.

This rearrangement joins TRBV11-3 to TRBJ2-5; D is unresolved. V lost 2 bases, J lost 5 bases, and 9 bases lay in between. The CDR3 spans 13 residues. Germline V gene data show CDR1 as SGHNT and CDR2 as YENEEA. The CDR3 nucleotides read TGTGCCAGCAGCTTATATGCTAGGGAGACCCAGTACTTC. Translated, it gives CASSLYARETQYF.

The CDR3 loop reads CASSPVVGAPTNEKLFF. The CDR3 bases are TGCGCCAGCAGCCCGGTGGTCGGGGCCCCAACTAATGAAAAACTGTTTTTT. This chain joins TRBV5-1 and TRBJ1-4; D might be TRBD1 (5 bases). CDR1 is SGHRS, CDR2 YFSETQ, per germline. Trimming removed 4 bases from V and 0 bases from J, with 16 bases in between. CDR3 size: 17 residues.

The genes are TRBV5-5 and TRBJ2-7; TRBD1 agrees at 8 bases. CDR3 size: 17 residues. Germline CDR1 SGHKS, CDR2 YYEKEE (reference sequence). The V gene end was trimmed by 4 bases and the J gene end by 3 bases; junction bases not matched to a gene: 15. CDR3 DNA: TGTGCCAGCAGCCCCCCTGCCCGACAGGGGATAGTCTACGAGCAGTACTTC. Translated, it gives CASSPPARQGIVYEQYF.

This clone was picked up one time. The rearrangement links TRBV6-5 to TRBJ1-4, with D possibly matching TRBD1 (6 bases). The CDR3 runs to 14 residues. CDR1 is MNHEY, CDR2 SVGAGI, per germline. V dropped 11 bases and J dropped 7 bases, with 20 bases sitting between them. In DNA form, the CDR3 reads TGTGCCGGTCGGGGGGCAACAACGGGTGAAAAACTGTTTTTT. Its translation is CAGRGATTGEKLFF.

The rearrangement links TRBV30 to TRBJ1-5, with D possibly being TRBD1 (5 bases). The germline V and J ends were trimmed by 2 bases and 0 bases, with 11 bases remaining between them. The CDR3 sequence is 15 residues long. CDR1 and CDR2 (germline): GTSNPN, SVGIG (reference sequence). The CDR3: CAWSIGGHSNQPQHF. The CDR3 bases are TGTGCCTGGAGTATTGGGGGTCATAGCAATCAGCCCCAGCATTTT.

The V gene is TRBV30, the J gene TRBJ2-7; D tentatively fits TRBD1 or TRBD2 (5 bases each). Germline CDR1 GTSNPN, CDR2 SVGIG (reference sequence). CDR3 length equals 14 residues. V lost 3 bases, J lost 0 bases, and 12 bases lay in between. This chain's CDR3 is CAWSMWDVSYEQYF. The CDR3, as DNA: TGTGCCTGGAGCATGTGGGACGTCTCCTACGAGCAGTACTTC.

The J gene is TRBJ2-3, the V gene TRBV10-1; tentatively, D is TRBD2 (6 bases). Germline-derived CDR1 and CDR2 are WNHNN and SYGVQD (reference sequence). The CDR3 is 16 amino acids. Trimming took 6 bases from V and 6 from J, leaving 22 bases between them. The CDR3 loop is CASSLGLAHRADTQYF. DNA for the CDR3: TGCGCCAGCAGCCTGGGACTGGCACATCGTGCGGATACGCAGTATTTT.

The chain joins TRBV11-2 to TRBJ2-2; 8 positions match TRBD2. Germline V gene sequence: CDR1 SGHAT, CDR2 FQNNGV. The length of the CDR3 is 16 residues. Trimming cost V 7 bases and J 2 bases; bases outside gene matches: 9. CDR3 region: CASINGLALNTGELFF. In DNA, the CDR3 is TGTGCCAGCATCAACGGACTAGCCCTAAACACCGGGGAGCTGTTTTTT.

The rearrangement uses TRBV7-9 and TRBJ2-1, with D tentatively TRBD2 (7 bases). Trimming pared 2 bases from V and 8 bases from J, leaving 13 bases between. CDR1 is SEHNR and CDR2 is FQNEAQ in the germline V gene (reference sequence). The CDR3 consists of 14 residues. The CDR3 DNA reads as TGTGCCAGCAGCTTACCCGCGGGGGCGGATGAGCAGTTCTTC. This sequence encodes CASSLPAGADEQFF. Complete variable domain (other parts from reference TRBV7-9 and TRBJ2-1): DTGVSQNPRHKITKRGQNVTFRCDPISEHNRLYWYRQTLGQGPEFLTYFQNEAQLEKSRLLSDRFSAERPKGSFSTLEIQRTEQGDSAMYLCASSLPAGADEQFFGPGTRLTVL.

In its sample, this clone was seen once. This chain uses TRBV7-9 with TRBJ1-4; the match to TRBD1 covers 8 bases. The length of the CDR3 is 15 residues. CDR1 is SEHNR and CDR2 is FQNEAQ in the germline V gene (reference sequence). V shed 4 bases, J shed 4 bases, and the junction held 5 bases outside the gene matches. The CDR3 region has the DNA TGTGCCAGCAGCTCTTGGACAGGGATTAATGAAAAACTGTTTTTT. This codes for CASSSWTGINEKLFF.

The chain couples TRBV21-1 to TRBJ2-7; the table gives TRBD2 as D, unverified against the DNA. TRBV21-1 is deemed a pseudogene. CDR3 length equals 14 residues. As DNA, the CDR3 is TGTGCCAGCAGCAAGGGGCTAGCGGGGACCGAGCAGTACTTC. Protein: CASSKGLAGTEQYF.

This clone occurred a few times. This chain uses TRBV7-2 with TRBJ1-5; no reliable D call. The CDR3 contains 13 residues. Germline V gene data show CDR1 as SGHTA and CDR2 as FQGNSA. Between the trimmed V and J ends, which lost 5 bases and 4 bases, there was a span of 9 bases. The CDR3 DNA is TGTGCCAGCAGCGTCGCCTTGAATCAGCCCCAGCATTTT. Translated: CASSVALNQPQHF.

The CDR3 nucleotides are TGCGCCAGCAGCCACGGAGGGATTGAAGCTTTCTTT. Translation gives CASSHGGIEAFF. This sequence joins TRBV4-1 and TRBJ1-1; D is uncertain. Germline V gene lookup returns CDR1 MGHRA and CDR2 YSYEKL. V was shortened by 3 bases and J by 7 bases, with 9 bases between the two germline ends. This CDR3 contains 12 residues.

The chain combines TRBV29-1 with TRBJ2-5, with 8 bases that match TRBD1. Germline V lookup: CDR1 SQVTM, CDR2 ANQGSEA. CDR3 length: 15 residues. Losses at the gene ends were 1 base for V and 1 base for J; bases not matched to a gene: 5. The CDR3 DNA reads TGCAGCGTTGAAGGGGCAGGGGGCTCCCAAGAGACCCAGTACTTC. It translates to CSVEGAGGSQETQYF.

The CDR3 nucleotides read TGTGCCAGCAACGACAGGCGGGTTAGCAATCAGCCCCAGCATTTT. Encoded protein: CASNDRRVSNQPQHF. This chain links TRBV6-5 with TRBJ1-5, with D possibly TRBD1 on 6 matching bases. Trimming cost V 7 bases and J 0 bases, with 13 bases left between them. This CDR3 is built from 15 residues. CDR1 is MNHEY, CDR2 SVGAGI, per germline.

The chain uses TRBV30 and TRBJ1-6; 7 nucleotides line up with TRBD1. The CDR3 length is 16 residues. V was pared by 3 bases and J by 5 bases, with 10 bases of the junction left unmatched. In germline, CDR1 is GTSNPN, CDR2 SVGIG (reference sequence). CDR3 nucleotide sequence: TGTGCCTGGAGCGCAGGGGGGAGACATAATAATTCACCCCTCCACTTT. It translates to CAWSAGGRHNNSPLHF.

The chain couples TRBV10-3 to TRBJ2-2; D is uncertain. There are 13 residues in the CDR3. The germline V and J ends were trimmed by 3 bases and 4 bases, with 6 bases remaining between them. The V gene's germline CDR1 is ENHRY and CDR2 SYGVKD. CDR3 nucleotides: TGTGCCATCAGTGAATTGCTCACCGGGGAGCTGTTTTTT. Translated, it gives CAISELLTGELFF.

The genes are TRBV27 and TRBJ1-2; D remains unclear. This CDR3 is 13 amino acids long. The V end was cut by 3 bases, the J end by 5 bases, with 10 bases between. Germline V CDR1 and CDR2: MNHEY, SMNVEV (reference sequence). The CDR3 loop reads CASSLGGGYGYTF. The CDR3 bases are TGTGCCAGCAGTTTGGGTGGAGGGTATGGCTACACCTTC.